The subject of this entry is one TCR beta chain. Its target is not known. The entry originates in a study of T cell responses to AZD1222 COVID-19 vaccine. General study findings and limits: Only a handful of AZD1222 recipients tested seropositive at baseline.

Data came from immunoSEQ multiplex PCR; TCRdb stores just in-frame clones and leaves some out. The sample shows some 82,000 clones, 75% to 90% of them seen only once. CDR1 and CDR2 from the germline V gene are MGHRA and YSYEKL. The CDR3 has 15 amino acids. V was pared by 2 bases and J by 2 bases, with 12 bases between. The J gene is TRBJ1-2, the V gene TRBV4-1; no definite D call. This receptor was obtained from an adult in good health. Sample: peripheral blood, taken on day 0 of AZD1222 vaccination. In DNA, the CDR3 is TGCGCCAGCAGCCAACCGACCAGGTCCAACTATGGCTACACCTTC. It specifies CASSQPTRSNYGYTF.